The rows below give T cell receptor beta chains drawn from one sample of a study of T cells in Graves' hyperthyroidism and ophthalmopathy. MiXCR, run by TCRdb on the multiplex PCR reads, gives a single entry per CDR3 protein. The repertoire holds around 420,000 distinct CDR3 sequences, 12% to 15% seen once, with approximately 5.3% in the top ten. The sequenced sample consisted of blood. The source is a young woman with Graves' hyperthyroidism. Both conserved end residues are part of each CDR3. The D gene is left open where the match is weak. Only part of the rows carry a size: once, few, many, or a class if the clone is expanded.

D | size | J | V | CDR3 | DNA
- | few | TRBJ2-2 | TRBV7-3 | CASSAPGLWDTGELFF | TGTGCCAGCAGCGCCCCGGGGCTTTGGGACACCGGGGAGCTGTTTTTT
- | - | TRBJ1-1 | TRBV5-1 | CAGMFTENTEAFF | TGCGCCGGCATGTTTACTGAGAACACTGAAGCTTTCTTT
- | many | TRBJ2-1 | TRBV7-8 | CASSLARLGNEQFF | TGTGCCAGCAGCTTAGCTCGCTTAGGGAATGAGCAGTTCTTC
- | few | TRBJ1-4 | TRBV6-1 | CASRWDFATNEKLFF | TGTGCCAGCAGGTGGGACTTTGCAACTAATGAAAAACTGTTTTTT
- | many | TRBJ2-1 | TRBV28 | CATQTFRGSYNEQFF | TGTGCCACCCAGACTTTCCGCGGATCCTACAATGAGCAGTTCTTC
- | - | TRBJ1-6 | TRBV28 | CASSSPGKGRKGLHF | TGTGCCAGCAGTTCCCCGGGGAAGGGGCGAAAGGGCCTCCACTTT
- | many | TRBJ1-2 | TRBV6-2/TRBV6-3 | CASSITPGNGYTF | TGTGCCAGCAGTATTACACCAGGGAATGGCTACACCTTC
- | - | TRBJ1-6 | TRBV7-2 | CASSLYMGLSPLHF | TGTGCCAGCAGCTTATACATGGGACTCTCACCCCTCCACTTT
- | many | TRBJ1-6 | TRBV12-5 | CASGSYREGNSPLHF | TGTGCTAGTGGTTCCTACAGGGAGGGCAATTCACCCCTCCACTTT
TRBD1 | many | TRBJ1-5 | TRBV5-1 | CASSLNTGDQPQHF | TGCGCCAGCAGCTTGAATACAGGGGATCAGCCCCAGCATTTT
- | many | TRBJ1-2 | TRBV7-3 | CASSASVGDYTF | TGTGCCAGCAGCGCCAGTGTCGGGGACTACACCTTC
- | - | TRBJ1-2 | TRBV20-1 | CSAGGVRKPNYGYTF | TGCAGTGCTGGGGGGGTTCGGAAACCTAACTATGGCTACACCTTC
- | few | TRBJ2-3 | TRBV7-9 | CASSARSPDTQYF | TGTGCCAGCAGCGCAAGAAGCCCAGATACGCAGTATTTT
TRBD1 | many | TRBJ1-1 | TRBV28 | CASSFRFGQAYQAFF | TGTGCCAGCAGTTTTAGGTTCGGACAGGCATATCAAGCTTTCTTT
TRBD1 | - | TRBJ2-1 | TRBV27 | CASSSPGQGSIVQFF | TGTGCCAGCAGTTCTCCGGGACAGGGCTCGATAGTGCAGTTCTTC
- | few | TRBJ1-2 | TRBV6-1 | CASSEVAPSNYGYTF | TGTGCCAGCAGTGAAGTGGCCCCGTCTAACTATGGCTACACCTTC
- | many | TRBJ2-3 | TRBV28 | CASSLFKDTQYF | TGTGCCAGCAGTTTATTTAAGGATACGCAGTATTTT
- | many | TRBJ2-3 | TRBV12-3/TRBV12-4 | CASSLSPPGPSTDTQYF | TGTGCCAGCAGTTTGTCCCCTCCCGGGCCGAGCACAGATACGCAGTATTTT
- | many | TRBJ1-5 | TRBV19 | CASSYQGGNQPQHF | TGTGCCAGTAGTTACCAGGGCGGCAATCAGCCCCAGCATTTT
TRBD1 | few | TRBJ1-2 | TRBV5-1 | CASSLETGAPYGYTF | TGCGCCAGCAGCTTGGAGACAGGGGCGCCCTATGGCTACACCTTC
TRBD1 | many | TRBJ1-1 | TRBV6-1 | CASTLDRVNTEAFF | TGTGCCAGCACCTTGGACAGGGTAAACACTGAAGCTTTCTTT
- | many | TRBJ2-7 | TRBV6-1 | CASSVATDYEQYF | TGTGCCAGCAGTGTCGCGACAGATTACGAGCAGTACTTC
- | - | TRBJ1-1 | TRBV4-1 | CASSPGRNEAFF | TGCGCCAGCAGCCCCGGACGGAATGAAGCTTTCTTT
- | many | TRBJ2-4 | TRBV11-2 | CASSLGAGDIQYF | TGTGCCAGCAGCTTAGGAGCGGGTGACATTCAGTACTTC
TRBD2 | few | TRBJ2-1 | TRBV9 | CASSVAHGRAANEQFF | TGTGCCAGCAGCGTAGCTCACGGGAGGGCCGCCAATGAGCAGTTCTTC
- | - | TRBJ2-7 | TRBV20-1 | CSARDPLGTSYEQYF | TGCAGTGCTAGAGACCCCCTTGGGACGAGCTACGAGCAGTACTTC
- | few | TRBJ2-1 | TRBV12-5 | CASGLLVGRPSNEQFF | TGTGCTAGTGGTTTGCTGGTCGGTAGACCTTCAAATGAGCAGTTCTTC
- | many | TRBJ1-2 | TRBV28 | CASNPEGHYGYTF | TGTGCCAGCAACCCCGAGGGGCACTATGGCTACACCTTC
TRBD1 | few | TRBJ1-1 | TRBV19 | CASSIEDRVVNTEAFF | TGTGCCAGTAGTATTGAGGACAGGGTGGTGAACACTGAAGCTTTCTTT
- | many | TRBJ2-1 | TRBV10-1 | CASSEYGSSYNEQFF | TGCGCCAGCAGTGAGTACGGGAGCTCCTACAATGAGCAGTTCTTC
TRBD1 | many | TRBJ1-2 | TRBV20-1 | CSARGLPGTGLVYGYTF | TGCAGTGCTAGAGGACTCCCCGGGACAGGGCTAGTGTATGGCTACACCTTC
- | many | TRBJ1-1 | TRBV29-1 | CSVESGGTGRRTEAFF | TGCAGCGTTGAATCGGGTGGTACAGGGAGAAGAACTGAAGCTTTCTTT
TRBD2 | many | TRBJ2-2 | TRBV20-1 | CSAGLAGGLNTGELFF | TGCAGTGCCGGACTAGCGGGAGGGCTGAACACCGGGGAGCTGTTTTTT
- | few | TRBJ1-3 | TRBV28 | CAARPRSGNTIYF | TGTGCCGCAAGACCCCGTTCTGGAAACACCATATATTTT
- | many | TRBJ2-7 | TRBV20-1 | CSARGPGSEQYF | TGCAGTGCTAGAGGGCCAGGGTCGGAGCAGTACTTC
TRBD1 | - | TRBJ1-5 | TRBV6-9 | CASSWTGFDQPQHF | TGTGCCAGCAGTTGGACAGGGTTTGATCAGCCCCAGCATTTT
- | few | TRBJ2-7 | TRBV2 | CASSRDPRYEQYF | TGTGCCAGCTCCCGGGACCCCCGCTACGAGCAGTACTTC
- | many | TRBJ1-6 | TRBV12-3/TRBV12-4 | CASRWGGNSNSPLHF | TGTGCCAGCAGATGGGGGGGGAATTCTAATTCACCCCTCCACTTT
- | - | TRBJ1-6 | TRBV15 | CATSREKVGSYRVYSPLHF | TGTGCCACCAGCAGAGAAAAAGTTGGAAGTTACAGGGTTTATTCACCCCTCCACTTT
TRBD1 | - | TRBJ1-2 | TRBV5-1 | CASSLTGGSNYGYTF | TGCGCCAGCAGCTTGACAGGGGGATCTAACTATGGCTACACCTTC
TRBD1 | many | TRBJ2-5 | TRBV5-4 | CASSLAGGTRETQYF | TGTGCCAGCAGCTTGGCAGGGGGCACGCGAGAGACCCAGTACTTC
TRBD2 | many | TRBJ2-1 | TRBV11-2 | CASRYGTSGYNEQFF | TGTGCCAGCAGGTACGGGACTAGCGGCTACAATGAGCAGTTCTTC
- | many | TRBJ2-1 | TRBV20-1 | CSARDRLEASEQFF | TGCAGTGCTAGAGATCGCCTAGAAGCCAGTGAGCAGTTCTTC
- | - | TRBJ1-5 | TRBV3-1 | CASSQGRGNQPQHF | TGTGCCAGCAGCCAAGGTAGGGGGAATCAGCCCCAGCATTTT
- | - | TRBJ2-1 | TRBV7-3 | CASSLGVPGPSSYNEQFF | TGTGCCAGCAGCTTAGGGGTCCCGGGGCCTAGCTCCTACAATGAGCAGTTCTTC
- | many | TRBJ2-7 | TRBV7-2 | CASSSPAVKAYEQYF | TGTGCCAGCAGCTCGCCGGCGGTAAAGGCCTACGAGCAGTACTTC
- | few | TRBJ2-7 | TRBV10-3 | CAISEQGLSEQYF | TGTGCCATCAGTGAGCAAGGACTCTCCGAGCAGTACTTC
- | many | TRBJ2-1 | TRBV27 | CASSLFGANEQFF | TGTGCCAGCAGTTTATTCGGGGCCAATGAGCAGTTCTTC
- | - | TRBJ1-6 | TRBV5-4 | CASRESANSPLHF | TGTGCCAGCAGAGAATCTGCGAATTCACCCCTCCACTTT
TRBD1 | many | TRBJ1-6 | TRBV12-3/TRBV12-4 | CASSTTGDSPLHF | TGTGCCAGCAGTACAACAGGGGACTCACCCCTCCACTTT
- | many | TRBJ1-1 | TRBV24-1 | CATEMGIRNTEAFF | TGTGCCACCGAGATGGGGATCAGAAACACTGAAGCTTTCTTT
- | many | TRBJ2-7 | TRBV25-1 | CASSPTDRYSYEQYF | TGTGCCAGCAGTCCCACCGACAGATACTCCTACGAGCAGTACTTC
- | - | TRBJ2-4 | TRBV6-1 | CASSVEGKNIQYF | TGTGCCAGCAGTGTTGAGGGTAAAAACATTCAGTACTTC
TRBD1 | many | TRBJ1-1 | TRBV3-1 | CASIGTGDTEAFF | TGTGCCAGCATCGGGACAGGGGACACTGAAGCTTTCTTT
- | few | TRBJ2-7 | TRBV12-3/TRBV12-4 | CASSLGGSSCEQYF | TGTGCCAGCAGTTTGGGGGGCAGCTCCTGCGAGCAGTACTTC
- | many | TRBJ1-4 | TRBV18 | CASSPRSYDVPTNEKLFF | TGTGCCAGCTCACCAAGATCGTACGACGTTCCAACTAATGAAAAACTGTTTTTT